This T cell receptor (beta chain) originates from a study of blood T cells in healthy people across ages. Study-wide findings and caveats: With age, beta diversity per million T cells declined roughly linearly, significantly by 40. Long-lived and aged donors differed, with more naive CD4+ cells and higher diversity in the long-lived.

Together with a sample-barcoded 5' primer, a J-beta primer mix was included in a second PCR lasting roughly 6 to 12 cycles. MiXCR was run by TCRdb on the 5' RACE reads, yielding one entry per CDR3 protein. This sample carries roughly 1,100,000 distinct CDR3 sequences, under 30% of them seen once, and the ten largest clones take about 0.8%. As for this clonotype: Its target is not known.

Germline V gene sequence: CDR1 MDHEN, CDR2 SYDVKM. This CDR3 region has 15 residues. The data were also submitted as part of a second study, on T cells of mothers and their children. That work states: Amplification in the second PCR used the M1S primer, which added sample barcodes and 2-4 random nucleotides.

V is TRBV28 and J is TRBJ2-5; 8 nucleotides match TRBD2. Gene TRBJ2-1 matches the end of the DNA better, so the J call may be wrong. The receptor comes from a girl aged 2 to 9 in good health. What was sequenced was blood. The CDR3 DNA follows: TGTGCCAGCAGCCTGGTCGTCGGGAGGGCCTATGAGCAGTTCTTC. This sequence encodes CASSLVVGRAYEQFF.